This T cell receptor beta chain came from a study of tumor-infiltrating lymphocytes in primary liver carcinoma. Overall study context: Every sample contained roughly 3.65 to 7.5 million productive TCRbeta reads, and these numbers were similar from one tissue type to another.

Constant-region priming of approximately 0.55 ug total RNA yielded TCR beta cDNA. Slightly modified ARM-PCR served as the procedure for the TCR beta libraries. These libraries came from three rounds of nested multiplex PCR. Each CDR3 protein gets one entry after TCRdb re-called the multiplex PCR reads with MiXCR. In the table there are about 75,000 distinct CDR3 sequences, under 75% of which are singletons. The source material, 20-30 mg of unsorted bulk tissue, was used to co-extract RNA and DNA. This clonotype was counted many times. The sequence came from a man aged 35-49 years with primary liver carcinoma and hepatitis B virus infection. The sample was tumor-adjacent normal liver tissue.

The CDR3: CASSQDRIGTSYNEQFF. The CDR3 bases are TGCGCCAGCAGCCAAGATCGAATCGGGACTAGCTACAATGAGCAGTTCTTC. The chain is built from TRBV4-1 and TRBJ2-1; 8 bases fit TRBD2. The CDR3 extends over 17 amino acids. The germline gives CDR1 MGHRA, CDR2 YSYEKL. V gave up 0 bases and J gave up 3 bases; unmatched junction bases: 7.